The 13 T cell receptor beta chains presented below share a single source sample, sequenced in a study of PD-L1 blockade in urothelial cancer. Time point reported: peripheral blood 6 weeks after treatment start. Clones were read by immunoSEQ multiplex PCR, and TCRdb kept only the in-frame ones, dropping some. The sample shows approximately 50,000 clones, more than 70% of them seen only once. The starting material was PBMCs, obtained around atezolizumab (anti-PD-L1) treatment. These receptors all stem from a man aged 55 to 70 with urothelial cancer.

The V gene is TRBV21-1, the J gene TRBJ2-7; the table's D call TRBD2 went unverified against the DNA. TRBV21-1 is listed as a pseudogene. The CDR3 contains 16 residues. DNA of the CDR3: TGTGCCAGCAGCGCAACCGGGACTAGCGAACACTACGAGCAGTACTTC. Amino acid sequence: CASSATGTSEHYEQYF.

This sequence joins TRBV7-9 and TRBJ2-2; 10 bases fit TRBD2. This CDR3 is built from 18 residues. J was trimmed by 0 bases and V by 1 base; bases with no gene match: 5. Per germline, CDR1 SEHNR and CDR2 FQNEAQ (reference sequence). The CDR3 region is CASSLVGLAETNTGELFF. The CDR3 bases are TGTGCCAGCAGCTTAGTTGGACTAGCGGAGACGAACACCGGGGAGCTGTTTTTT.

The DNA of the CDR3 is TGTGCCAGCAGCTTGGGGGTTGGGACAGGGGGCGCGCGGGAGACCCAGTACTTC. Its translation: CASSLGVGTGGARETQYF. The rearrangement uses TRBV11-2 and TRBJ2-5; 12 bases are a match to TRBD1. V dropped 3 bases and J dropped 5; count of bases not matched to a gene: 13. The CDR3 runs to 18 residues. CDR1 is SGHAT, CDR2 FQNNGV, per germline.

This sequence joins TRBV19 and TRBJ2-7; TRBD2 matches 9 bases. Losses at the gene ends were 3 bases for V and 2 bases for J; bases not matched to a gene: 2. The CDR3 has 14 residues. Germline-derived CDR1 and CDR2 are LNHDA and SQIVND (reference sequence). CDR3 in DNA: TGTGCCAGTAGTATGGGCGGGAGGGCCTACGAGCAGTACTTC. Translating gives CASSMGGRAYEQYF.

This clone showed up just once. The CDR3 region has the DNA TGCGCCAGCAGCCAGACAGGGGGTGCCTCTGGAAACACCATATATTTT. Amino acid sequence: CASSQTGGASGNTIYF. The chain employs TRBV5-1 and TRBJ1-3, with 9 positions matching TRBD1. CDR3 size: 16 residues. The germline V gene has CDR1 SGHRS and CDR2 YFSETQ. The J segment lost 0 bases and the V segment lost 4 bases, leaving 5 bases of the junction unmatched.

DNA for the CDR3: TGTGCCAGCAGTTATGGGGGGTCGGGCAATCAGCCCCAGCATTTT. Amino acids: CASSYGGSGNQPQHF. J is TRBJ1-5 and V is TRBV6-5; D might be TRBD1 (5 bases). The CDR3 runs to 15 residues. In germline, CDR1 is MNHEY, CDR2 SVGAGI. The V end lost 3 bases, the J end lost 2 bases, and 11 bases lay between the germline ends.

This sequence joins TRBV28 and TRBJ2-3; 10 bases are a match to TRBD1. The CDR3 is made up of 14 amino acids. The germline CDR1 and CDR2 sequences are MDHEN and SYDVKM. V gave up 5 bases and J gave up 5 bases; unmatched junction bases: 4. The CDR3 loop reads CASSRQGAVDTQYF. CDR3 bases: TGTGCCAGCAGTAGACAGGGGGCGGTAGATACGCAGTATTTT.

J is TRBJ2-4 and V is TRBV7-9; D is ambiguous. CDR1 is SEHNR and CDR2 is FQNEAQ in the germline V gene (reference sequence). The CDR3 runs 14 residues. Trimming removed 1 base from V and 9 bases from J, with 13 bases in between. The DNA of the CDR3 is TGTGCCAGCAGCTTAGTTTCCCCCGGTCCCATTCAGTACTTC. Its translation is CASSLVSPGPIQYF.

The chain uses TRBV5-1 and TRBJ2-5; tentatively, D is TRBD2 (5 bases). CDR3 length: 13 amino acids. V was trimmed by 4 bases and J by 1 base, leaving 8 bases between them. Germline V gene data show CDR1 as SGHRS and CDR2 as YFSETQ. The CDR3 DNA sequence: TGCGCCAGCAGCCCGAGCGGCCAAGAGACCCAGTACTTC. Residues: CASSPSGQETQYF.

The chain employs TRBV18 and TRBJ2-5; 7 nucleotides match TRBD2. J was trimmed by 5 bases and V by 1 base; bases with no gene match: 4. Germline loops: CDR1 KGHSH, CDR2 LQKENI. The CDR3 has 14 amino acids. The CDR3 sequence is CASSPRNGGETQYF. In DNA form, the CDR3 reads TGTGCCAGCTCACCACGGAACGGGGGGGAGACCCAGTACTTC.

The J gene is TRBJ2-7, the V gene TRBV7-8; a possible D gene is TRBD2 (7 bases). V was shortened by 1 base and J by 3 bases, with 16 bases between the two germline ends. The CDR3 is 16 amino acids. Looked up from germline, CDR1 is SGHVS and CDR2 is FQNEAQ. The CDR3 DNA reads TGTGCCAGCAGCTTAGATTGGGGGGGACACCACTACGAGCAGTACTTC. Translating gives CASSLDWGGHHYEQYF.

The J gene is TRBJ2-1, the V gene TRBV18, with 7 nucleotides matching TRBD1. Germline loops: CDR1 KGHSH, CDR2 LQKENI. V lost 2 bases, J lost 2 bases, and 6 bases stayed unmatched. The CDR3 is 16 residues long. In DNA form, the CDR3 reads TGTGCCAGCTCACCAGGTGCAGGGGGAACCTACAATGAGCAGTTCTTC. It specifies CASSPGAGGTYNEQFF. Using reference TRBV18 and TRBJ2-1 for the parts outside the CDR3, the full variable domain is NAGVMQNPRHLVRRRGQEARLRCSPMKGHSHVYWYRQLPEEGLKFMVYLQKENIIDESGMPKERFSAEFPKEGPSILRIQQVVRGDSAAYFCASSPGAGGTYNEQFFGPGTRLTVL.

The genes are TRBV5-1 and TRBJ1-6, with 9 bases matching TRBD1. There are 16 residues in the CDR3. Trimming at V came to 2 bases and at J to 7 bases, leaving 7 bases not matched to a gene. From germline, CDR1 is SGHRS and CDR2 YFSETQ. CDR3 residues: CASSFDRGFSNSPLHF. The DNA for the CDR3 is TGCGCCAGCAGCTTTGACAGGGGGTTTTCAAATTCACCCCTCCACTTT. The complete variable domain, with remaining parts taken from reference TRBV5-1 and TRBJ1-6, reads KAGVTQTPRYLIKTRGQQVTLSCSPISGHRSVSWYQQTPGQGLQFLFEYFSETQRNKGNFPGRFSGRQFSNSRSEMNVSTLELGDSALYLCASSFDRGFSNSPLHFGNGTRLTVT.